Sequencing of this T cell receptor (beta chain) was carried out in a study of cytomegalovirus exposure and HLA in healthy donors. Background on the study: The early release's HLA-typed donors yielded approximately 82 million unique TCRs. The study's findings and limits: Researchers reportedly found TCR beta sequences accurately predicted most subjects' HLA-A and HLA-B alleles.

With respect to this clone: Its antigen is undetermined. Germline and junction disagree at one end, which may indicate a read error.

Amplification used 60 Vbeta primers and 13 Jbeta primers. The protocol was immunoSEQ multiplex PCR, while the TCRdb copy is restricted to in-frame clones and leaves out a portion. The data contain 160,000 or so clones, roughly 84% of them singletons. The TCR was taken from a man aged 25 to 40 in good health and CMV-seronegative. Sequencing used PBMCs.

In DNA, the CDR3 is TGTGCCAGCAGCTTATTTGGCGTCGCGGGGTCCCACTTC. Protein: CASSLFGVAGSHF. The chain links TRBV7-2 to TRBJ2-7; D may be TRBD2 (6 bases). CDR1 is SGHTA, CDR2 FQGNSA, per germline. The CDR3 is made up of 13 amino acids.